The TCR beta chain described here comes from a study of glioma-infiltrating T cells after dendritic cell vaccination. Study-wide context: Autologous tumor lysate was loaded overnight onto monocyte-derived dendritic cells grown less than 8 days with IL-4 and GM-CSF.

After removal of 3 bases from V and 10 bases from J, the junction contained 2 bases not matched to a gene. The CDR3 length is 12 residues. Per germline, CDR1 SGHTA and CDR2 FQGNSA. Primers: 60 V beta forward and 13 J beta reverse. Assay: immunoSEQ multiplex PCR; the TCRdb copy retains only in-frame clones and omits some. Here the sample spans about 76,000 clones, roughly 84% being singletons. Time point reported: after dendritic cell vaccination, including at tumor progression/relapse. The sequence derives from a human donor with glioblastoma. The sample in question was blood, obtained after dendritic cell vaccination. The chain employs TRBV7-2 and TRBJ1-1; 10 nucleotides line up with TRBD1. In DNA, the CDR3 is TGTGCCAGCAGCTTGGGACAGGGGAGAGCTTTCTTT. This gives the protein CASSLGQGRAFF.